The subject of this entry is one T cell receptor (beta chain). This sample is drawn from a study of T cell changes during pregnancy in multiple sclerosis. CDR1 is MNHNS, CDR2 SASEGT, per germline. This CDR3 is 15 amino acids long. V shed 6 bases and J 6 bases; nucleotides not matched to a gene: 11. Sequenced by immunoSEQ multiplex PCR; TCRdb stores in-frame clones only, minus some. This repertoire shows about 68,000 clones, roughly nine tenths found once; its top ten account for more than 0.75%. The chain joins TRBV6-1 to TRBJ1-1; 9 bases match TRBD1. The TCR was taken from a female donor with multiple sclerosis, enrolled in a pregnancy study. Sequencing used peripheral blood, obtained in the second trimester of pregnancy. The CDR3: CASRKGTGRFSEAFF. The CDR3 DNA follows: TGTGCCAGCAGGAAGGGGACAGGGCGTTTCTCTGAAGCTTTCTTT.